This is a list of T cell receptor beta chains from one sample in a study of cytomegalovirus exposure and HLA in healthy donors. The assay was immunoSEQ multiplex PCR, and TCRdb's table has in-frame clones only and misses some. Its listing shows some 82,000 clones. Sequencing was performed on PBMCs. These receptors were obtained from a woman in her 30s in good health and CMV-seronegative. CDR3s include the opening cysteine and the closing phenylalanine or tryptophan. The D gene is left open where the match is weak.

D: -; J: TRBJ1-1; V: TRBV6-1; DNA: TGTGCCAGCCGAAGGGTAGGGGACACTGAAGCTTTCTTT; CDR3: CASRRVGDTEAFF
D: TRBD1; J: TRBJ1-1; V: TRBV5-1; DNA: TGCGCCAGCAGCTTGGATCCCCAGGGGGACACTGAAGCTTTCTTT; CDR3: CASSLDPQGDTEAFF
D: TRBD1; J: TRBJ2-2; V: TRBV11-3; DNA: TGTGCCAGCAGCCCGGGACAGGGAAATGCCGGGGAGCTGTTTTTT; CDR3: CASSPGQGNAGELFF
D: -; J: TRBJ2-5; V: TRBV4-2; DNA: TGTGCCAGCAGCCAAGATAACGGGGTGGAGACCCAGTACTTC; CDR3: CASSQDNGVETQYF
D: -; J: TRBJ1-1; V: TRBV6-1; DNA: TGTGCCAGCAGTGAAGTGGGGGGGGCAAGTACTGAAGCTTTCTTT; CDR3: CASSEVGGASTEAFF
D: TRBD1; J: TRBJ1-1; V: TRBV27; DNA: TGTGCCAGCAGTTTAACAGGGGGCACTGAAGCTTTCTTT; CDR3: CASSLTGGTEAFF
D: -; J: TRBJ2-3; V: TRBV20-1; DNA: TGCAGTGCTAGAGGGCCAGATACGCAGTATTTT; CDR3: CSARGPDTQYF
D: TRBD1; J: TRBJ2-7; V: TRBV19; DNA: TGTGCCAGTAGGGGACAGGCCTACGAGCAGTACTTC; CDR3: CASRGQAYEQYF
D: -; J: TRBJ1-2; V: TRBV6-5; DNA: TGTGCCAGCAGTTACTCGACAGACTATGGCTACACCTTC; CDR3: CASSYSTDYGYTF
D: -; J: TRBJ2-3; V: TRBV5-1; DNA: TGCGCCAGCAGTCAGAGGGCAGTCCTTTCCACAGATACGCAGTATTTT; CDR3: CASSQRAVLSTDTQYF
D: TRBD1; J: TRBJ1-2; V: TRBV4-2; DNA: TGTGCCAGCAGCCAAACGACAGGGATCGACTATGGCTACACCTTC; CDR3: CASSQTTGIDYGYTF
D: -; J: TRBJ1-6; V: TRBV7-8; DNA: TGTGCCAGCAGCTTAGGCGAATCACCCCTCCACTTT; CDR3: CASSLGESPLHF
D: TRBD1; J: TRBJ1-1; V: TRBV19; DNA: TGTGCCAGTAGTACCGGGACAGAGAACACTGAAGCTTTCTTT; CDR3: CASSTGTENTEAFF
D: TRBD1; J: TRBJ1-2; V: TRBV5-1; DNA: TGCGACAGCAGTTGGGACAGGGAGGCCGGCTACACCTTC; CDR3: CDSSWDREAGYTF
D: TRBD1; J: TRBJ2-7; V: TRBV29-1; DNA: TGCAGCGCCCGGGGACAGGGCTACGAGCAGTACTTC; CDR3: CSARGQGYEQYF
D: -; J: TRBJ1-1; V: TRBV30; DNA: TGTGCCTCCGGGGGGTCAACACAGAGGAACACTGAAGCTTTCTTT; CDR3: CASGGSTQRNTEAFF
D: TRBD1; J: TRBJ2-2; V: TRBV18; DNA: TGTGCCAGCTCACCTGGAGCCGGGACAGGCACCGGGGAGCTGTTTTTT; CDR3: CASSPGAGTGTGELFF
D: -; J: TRBJ1-4; V: TRBV19; DNA: TGTGCCAGTACGAACAGGGCTAATGAAAAACTGTTTTTT; CDR3: CASTNRANEKLFF
D: TRBD1; J: TRBJ2-1; V: TRBV2; DNA: TGTGCCAGCAGTAGGGACAGGGGGATTGTGGAGCAGTTCTTC; CDR3: CASSRDRGIVEQFF
D: -; J: TRBJ1-1; V: TRBV6-5; DNA: TGTGCCAGCAGTTACTCTCCTTCCGGGGGGAACACTGAAGCTTTCTTT; CDR3: CASSYSPSGGNTEAFF
D: TRBD2; J: TRBJ2-5; V: TRBV20-1; DNA: TGCAGTGCCAGCGGGGGAGAGAACCAGTACTTC; CDR3: CSASGGENQYF
D: TRBD2; J: TRBJ2-2; V: TRBV7-2; DNA: TGTGCCAGCAGCCCCGCGGTTGCGGGGGGGAGGACCGGGGAGCTGTTTTTT; CDR3: CASSPAVAGGRTGELFF